This is a list of T cell receptor beta chains from one sample in a study of blood T cell repertoires in COVID-19. Only in-frame clones appear in the TCRdb table, and some are missing; sequencing was by immunoSEQ multiplex PCR. The sample has under 200,000 clones; around nine tenths are singletons. The sample taken for sequencing was peripheral blood. Receptors originate from a man aged 18-30 years with active or convalescent COVID-19. Each CDR3 is given with its conserved first and last residue. A D gene is named only where the DNA matches it firmly. A clone size is listed for some rows: how often the clone was seen (once, few, many), or a class if it is expanded.

>TRBV7-3|NA|NA|TRBJ2-3
TGTGCCAGCAGCTTAACCCCCGGTAGGGGCTCTAGCACAGATACGCAGTATTTT
CASSLTPGRGSSTDTQYF
>TRBV25-1|NA|NA|TRBJ2-7
TGTGCCACGCTCAGGCGGTGGGGCGACGAGCAGTACTTC
CATLRRWGDEQYF
>TRBV7-8|TRBD1|NA|TRBJ2-6
TGTGCCAGCAGCTTAGAGGAGGACAGGAGCTCTGGGGCCAACGTCCTGACTTTC
CASSLEEDRSSGANVLTF
>TRBV7-9|NA|NA|TRBJ2-7
TGTGCCAGCAGCTCCCGGTACGAGCAGTACTTC
CASSSRYEQYF
>TRBV18|NA|once|TRBJ1-5
TGTGCCAGCTCACCATTAGGGACTATTGGCAATCAGCCCCAGCATTTT
CASSPLGTIGNQPQHF
>TRBV6-1|NA|once|TRBJ1-4
TGTGCCAGCAGTGAAGCGGCGGGCATCAATGAAAAACTGTTTTTT
CASSEAAGINEKLFF
>TRBV29-1|NA|once|TRBJ1-1
TGCAGCGTTGTCGGACAGCTCCTCACTGAAGCTTTCTTT
CSVVGQLLTEAFF
>TRBV4-1|NA|NA|TRBJ1-1
TGCGCCAGCAGCCAAGCAGGGTGGGGTACTGAAGCTTTCTTT
CASSQAGWGTEAFF
>TRBV7-9|TRBD1|NA|TRBJ2-7
TGTGCCAGCAGCTTACAGGGGGCTCCCTCCTACGAGCAGTACTTC
CASSLQGAPSYEQYF
>TRBV6-2/TRBV6-3|NA|NA|TRBJ1-3
TGTGCCAGCAGTTACGGATTTGGGAGCTCTGGAAACACCATATATTTT
CASSYGFGSSGNTIYF
>TRBV6-1|NA|NA|TRBJ1-1
TGTGCCAGCAGCCTCCAGGCGACGGGAACTGAAGCTTTCTTT
CASSLQATGTEAFF
>TRBV5-1|NA|NA|TRBJ1-6
TGCGCCAGCAGCGAATTAGGCCAGGTTCGTAATTCACCCCTCCACTTT
CASSELGQVRNSPLHF
>TRBV18|NA|once|TRBJ2-3
TGTGCCAGCTCACCTCAAAGGACCGGGACTGCGCAGTATTTT
CASSPQRTGTAQYF
>TRBV19|TRBD1|NA|TRBJ1-5
TGTGCCAGTACCTTCCGCAGGGGGAATCAGCCCCAGCATTTT
CASTFRRGNQPQHF
>TRBV5-1|NA|NA|TRBJ1-2
TGCGCCAGCAGCAGCGGTAGCCGGAGTGGCTACACCTTC
CASSSGSRSGYTF
>TRBV11-2|NA|NA|TRBJ1-1
TGTGCCAGCAGCTTATCTAACACTGAAGCTTTCTTT
CASSLSNTEAFF
>TRBV19|TRBD2|NA|TRBJ2-3
TGTGCCAGTAGCAGTGGGACTATACGCACAGATACGCAGTATTTT
CASSSGTIRTDTQYF
>TRBV5-6|NA|NA|TRBJ2-2
TGTGCCAGCAGCTGGGCGGGGCTGAACACCGGGGAGCTGTTTTTT
CASSWAGLNTGELFF
>TRBV19|TRBD1|NA|TRBJ2-2
TGTGCCAGTAGTTCCACCCTTCCGACAGGGGTCCGGTTCCGGGAGCTGTTTTTT
CASSSTLPTGVRFRELFF
>TRBV5-1|TRBD1|NA|TRBJ2-7
TGCGCCAGCAGCTTGTCCCGGAGTTGGCGTGACAGGGCCTCCTACGAGCAGTACTTC
CASSLSRSWRDRASYEQYF
>TRBV11-2|TRBD1|NA|TRBJ2-7
TGTGCCAGCAGCTCGTCCCCGGACAGGGTTAGCTTC
CASSSSPDRVSF
>TRBV4-1|TRBD1|NA|TRBJ1-5
TGCGCCAGCAGCCCTGAGACAGGGCGACCCTATAGCAATCAGCCCCAGCATTTT
CASSPETGRPYSNQPQHF
>TRBV4-1|NA|NA|TRBJ1-2
TGCGCCAGCAGCCACTCTCCCCAGTCTAAGGCAGGGGATGCCTATGGCTACACCTTC
CASSHSPQSKAGDAYGYTF
>TRBV18|TRBD1|NA|TRBJ1-2
TGTGCCAGCTCACCAGGGACAGGAGCTAACTATGGCTACACCTTC
CASSPGTGANYGYTF
>TRBV29-1|TRBD1|once|TRBJ2-1
TGCAGCGCCCAGACCCCGGGACAGGGAGAGAATGAGCAGTTCTTC
CSAQTPGQGENEQFF
>TRBV9|TRBD2|once|TRBJ2-1
TGTGCCAGCAGCGTTAGCGGGGGCAACACGAACGAGCAGTTCTTC
CASSVSGGNTNEQFF
>TRBV30|NA|NA|TRBJ1-1
TGTGCCTGGTTAAAGGACAGTCCCACTGAAGCTTTCTTT
CAWLKDSPTEAFF
>TRBV18|NA|NA|TRBJ1-2
TGTGCCAGCTCACCATCCGACAGCACCAATGGCTACACCTTC
CASSPSDSTNGYTF
>TRBV5-1|TRBD2|NA|TRBJ2-3
TGCGCCAGCAGCTCGGGATTTGGGACTAGCGGGAGAGGGGGCTACACAGATACGCAGTATTTT
CASSSGFGTSGRGGYTDTQYF
>TRBV2|TRBD1|NA|TRBJ1-5
TGTGCCAGCAGCGGGACAGCCCTAAGCAATCAGCCCCAGCATTTT
CASSGTALSNQPQHF
>TRBV5-4|TRBD1|NA|TRBJ1-2
TGTGCCAGCAGCTCCGGGACAGATTATGGCTACACCTTC
CASSSGTDYGYTF
>TRBV6-5|NA|NA|TRBJ1-4
TGTGCCAGCAGTTACGAAGAGGAAAAACTGTTTTTT
CASSYEEEKLFF
>TRBV7-7|NA|few|TRBJ1-1
TGTGCCAGCAGCTTAGACAAGAACACTGAAGCTTTCTTT
CASSLDKNTEAFF
>TRBV18|NA|NA|TRBJ1-1
TGTGCCAGCTCACTTTCAAGAGATGAAGCTTTCTTT
CASSLSRDEAFF
>TRBV6-5|TRBD1|NA|TRBJ1-3
TGTGCCAGCAGGACAGGGAATGGAAACACCATATATTTT
CASRTGNGNTIYF
>TRBV5-1|NA|NA|TRBJ2-3
TGCGCCAGCAGCTTAGGCGGCGGAGGGGCAGATACGCAGTATTTT
CASSLGGGGADTQYF
>TRBV24-1|TRBD1|once|TRBJ2-5
TGTGCCACCAGTGGTCGGCGCAGGGGGGAGACCCAGTACTTC
CATSGRRRGETQYF
>TRBV6-2/TRBV6-3|NA|NA|TRBJ1-1
TGTGCCAGCAGCCGCGGGGGGGGCACTGAAGCTTTCTTT
CASSRGGGTEAFF
>TRBV13|NA|NA|TRBJ1-2
TGTGCCAGCGGGGAGACAAACTATGGCTACACCTTC
CASGETNYGYTF
>TRBV6-5|NA|NA|TRBJ1-4
TGTGCCAGCATGGAGGGAACTAATGAAAAACTGTTTTTT
CASMEGTNEKLFF
>TRBV12-3/TRBV12-4|NA|NA|TRBJ2-5
TGTGCCAGCAGTTTTAATAGCCAAGAGACCCAGTACTTC
CASSFNSQETQYF
>TRBV2|TRBD2|NA|TRBJ2-3
TGTGCCAGCAGCGGGACTAGCGGGGGGCTCACAGATACGCAGTATTTT
CASSGTSGGLTDTQYF
>TRBV7-3|NA|NA|TRBJ1-1
TGTGCCAGCAGCTTAACGTTTTCCGGGGGTAACACTGAAGCTTTCTTT
CASSLTFSGGNTEAFF
>TRBV24-1|NA|NA|TRBJ2-1
TGTGCCACCACCCCCCCCGACAGAGACAATGAGCAGTTCTTC
CATTPPDRDNEQFF
>TRBV15|NA|NA|TRBJ2-3
TGTGCCACGTCGAAGACTAGTACAGATACGCAGTATTTT
CATSKTSTDTQYF
>TRBV28|NA|NA|TRBJ2-7
TGTGCCAGCAGTCCTAAGTACGAGCAGTACTTC
CASSPKYEQYF
>TRBV15|NA|NA|TRBJ2-7
TGTGCCACCAGCAGAGATCGGGGAACCTACGAGCAGTACTTC
CATSRDRGTYEQYF
>TRBV13|TRBD1|once|TRBJ1-5
TGTGCCAGCAGCTTAGGCCGGGTGGGACAGGGGGCTTATCAGCCCCAGCATTTT
CASSLGRVGQGAYQPQHF
>TRBV5-1|NA|NA|TRBJ1-6
TGCGCCAGCAGCTTGCAGGTCTCCTATAATTCACCCCTCCACTTT
CASSLQVSYNSPLHF
>TRBV7-9|NA|NA|TRBJ1-2
TGTGCCAGCAGCTTAGGCACACAAGTGGTCCTCGGGGGCTACACCTTC
CASSLGTQVVLGGYTF
>TRBV7-2|NA|NA|TRBJ1-1
TGTGCCAGCAGCTCGCTAGTGAACACTGAAGCTTTCTTT
CASSSLVNTEAFF
>TRBV7-9|TRBD1|NA|TRBJ2-7
TGTGCCAGCAGCAACTACCTAATACAGGGGATCCACGAGCAGTACTTC
CASSNYLIQGIHEQYF
>TRBV7-2|TRBD2|NA|TRBJ2-5
TGTGCCAGCAGCTTAGTTTTGGGAGGGGAGACCCAGTACTTC
CASSLVLGGETQYF
>TRBV6-5|NA|NA|TRBJ1-2
TGTGCCAGCAGGGCGACGGTCGGTACCGGGGGCTACACCTTC
CASRATVGTGGYTF
>TRBV5-1|NA|NA|TRBJ1-1
TGCGCCAGCAGCTCGGGTATCGGACATGCGAACACTGAAGCTTTCTTT
CASSSGIGHANTEAFF
>TRBV10-3|NA|NA|TRBJ1-1
TGTGCCATCAGACGGACAGACAACACTGAAGCTTTCTTT
CAIRRTDNTEAFF
>TRBV30|NA|NA|TRBJ1-1
TGTGCCTGGAGTTTGGGCTATGAAGCTTTCTTT
CAWSLGYEAFF
>TRBV2|TRBD1|NA|TRBJ1-3
TGTGCCAGCACGAGAGGGGGACAGGGAACTGGAAACACCATATATTTT
CASTRGGQGTGNTIYF
>TRBV2|TRBD1|NA|TRBJ1-1
TGTGTCGCGGGACAGGGGCCCATGAACACTGAAGCTTTCTTT
CVAGQGPMNTEAFF